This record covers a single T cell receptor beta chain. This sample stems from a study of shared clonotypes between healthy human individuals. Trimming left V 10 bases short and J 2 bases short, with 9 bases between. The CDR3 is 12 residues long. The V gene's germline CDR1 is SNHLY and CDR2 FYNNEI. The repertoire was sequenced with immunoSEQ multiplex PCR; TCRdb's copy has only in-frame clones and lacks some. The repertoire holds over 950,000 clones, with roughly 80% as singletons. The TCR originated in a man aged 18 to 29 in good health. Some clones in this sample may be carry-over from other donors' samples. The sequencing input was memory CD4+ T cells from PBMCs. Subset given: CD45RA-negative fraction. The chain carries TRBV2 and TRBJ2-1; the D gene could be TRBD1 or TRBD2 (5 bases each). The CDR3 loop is CATEGPYNEQFF. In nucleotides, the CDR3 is TGTGCCACCGAGGGACCCTACAATGAGCAGTTCTTC.